Here is one T cell receptor (beta chain) with its context. Antigen unknown. Partitioning of CD4+ cells yielded a CD45RA+ naive subset and a CD45RA-negative memory subset. TCRdb's copy holds only in-frame clones and misses some; the assay was immunoSEQ multiplex PCR. This sample has 2 million to 2.5 million clones; around 95% occur once, and the top ten carry more than 0.1%. The sample belongs to a study of shared clonotypes between healthy human individuals. Broader study findings: The study found about 5% of naive CD4 clonotypes shared across several donors.

The CDR3 runs to 14 residues. V was cut by 6 bases and J by 10 bases, with 16 bases left in between. In germline, CDR1 is MDHEN, CDR2 SYDVKM. This TCR came from a man between 18 and 29 years old in good health. The rearrangement joins TRBV28 to TRBJ1-6; tentative D call: TRBD1 (5 bases). Sequencing was carried out using naive CD4+ T cells sorted from blood. Subset specified: CD45RA+ positively selected. This CDR3 reads CASRLRAVTSPLHF. Written as DNA, the CDR3 is TGTGCCAGCAGACTCAGGGCAGTCACGTCACCCCTCCACTTT.